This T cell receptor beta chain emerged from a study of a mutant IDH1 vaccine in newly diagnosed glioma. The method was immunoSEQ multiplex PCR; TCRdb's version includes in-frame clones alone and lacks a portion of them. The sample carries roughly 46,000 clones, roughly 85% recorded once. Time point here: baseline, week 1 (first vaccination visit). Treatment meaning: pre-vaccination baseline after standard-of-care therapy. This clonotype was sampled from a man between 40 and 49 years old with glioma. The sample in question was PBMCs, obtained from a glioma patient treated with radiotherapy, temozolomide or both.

The chain's CDR3 is CASSGGRSTDTQYF. CDR3 DNA: TGTGCCAGCAGTGGTGGTAGGAGCACAGATACGCAGTATTTT. V is TRBV6-1 and J is TRBJ2-3; no definite D call. This CDR3 is 14 amino acids long. Germline CDR1 and CDR2: MNHNS and SASEGT. V shed 4 bases and J shed 0 bases, with 8 bases lying between them.